These 31 T cell receptor beta chains were sequenced from one sample in a study of radiation and T cells in renal cell carcinoma. Treatment reported: 15 Gy SBRT to primary tumor, nephrectomy 4 weeks later. TCRdb keeps only in-frame clones here, not all; method: immunoSEQ multiplex PCR. The top ten clones hold around 27% of a sample with around 15,000 clones, around 65% of them seen once. Here the sequenced sample was tumor tissue, taken from a patient whose treatment included radiotherapy and nephrectomy. All receptors come from a woman in her seventies with renal cell carcinoma.

The V call is TRBV25-1, the J call TRBJ1-1; D gene uncertain. This CDR3 contains 16 residues. V lost 3 bases and J lost 2, with 16 bases in between. The germline V gene encodes CDR1 MGHDK and CDR2 SYGVNS. The CDR3 DNA is TGTGCCAGCAGTGATCTGGAGTCGCCAGAAAACACTGAAGCTTTCTTT. The encoded protein is CASSDLESPENTEAFF.

The rearrangement links TRBV6-5 to TRBJ2-6; D not certain. The CDR3 length is 14 residues. Germline V gene lookup returns CDR1 MNHEY and CDR2 SVGAGI. V was cut by 7 bases and J by 2 bases, with 9 bases left in between. The CDR3 DNA follows: TGTGCCAGCAAGGGTGGACCTGGGGCCAACGTCCTGACTTTC. Translating gives CASKGGPGANVLTF.

The genes are TRBV18 and TRBJ2-2; D is perhaps TRBD1 or TRBD2 (5 bases each). This CDR3 comprises 14 residues. With 2 bases removed from V and 5 bases from J, the gap between germline ends came to 9 bases. CDR1 is KGHSH and CDR2 is LQKENI in the germline V gene. CDR3 DNA: TGTGCCAGCTCACCAAGAGGGGTTACCGGGGAGCTGTTTTTT. Amino acids: CASSPRGVTGELFF. The whole variable domain, filled in from reference TRBV18 and TRBJ2-2, reads NAGVMQNPRHLVRRRGQEARLRCSPMKGHSHVYWYRQLPEEGLKFMVYLQKENIIDESGMPKERFSAEFPKEGPSILRIQQVVRGDSAAYFCASSPRGVTGELFFGEGSRLTVL.

This clone is classed as medium-sized (0.01 to 0.1%). The chain couples TRBV27 to TRBJ1-1, with D hard to call. Germline lookup yields CDR1 MNHEY and CDR2 SMNVEV (reference sequence). V lost 8 bases, J lost 6 bases, and 16 bases lay in between. The CDR3 extends over 13 amino acids. DNA of the CDR3: TGTGCCAGCGGGTTTACGGTAGCTGCTGAAGCTTTCTTT. Translation: CASGFTVAAEAFF.

The V and J genes are TRBV5-1 and TRBJ1-2; D gene uncertain. V shed 0 bases and J shed 4 bases, with 13 bases lying between them. This CDR3 has 15 residues. CDR1 is SGHRS and CDR2 is YFSETQ in the germline V gene. The CDR3 is CASSLDPDSSYGYTF. CDR3 bases: TGCGCCAGCAGCTTGGATCCCGACTCGAGCTATGGCTACACCTTC.

This clone came up a few times. The chain combines TRBV5-1 with TRBJ1-4; D may be TRBD1 (6 bases). The V gene lost 4 bases and the J gene lost 3 bases, with 16 bases spanning the gap. Germline loops: CDR1 SGHRS, CDR2 YFSETQ. The CDR3 loop spans 16 amino acids. The CDR3 sequence is CASSPDQGRPNEKLFF. The CDR3 bases are TGCGCCAGCAGCCCGGACCAGGGGCGGCCTAATGAAAAACTGTTTTTT.

The V gene is TRBV5-4, the J gene TRBJ2-1; D is ambiguous. CDR1 is SGHNT, CDR2 YYREEE, per germline (reference sequence). CDR3 length: 13 amino acids. V lost 4 bases and J lost 4, with 9 bases in between. CDR3 coding DNA: TGTGCCAGCAGCCTGACGCCTTACAATGAGCAGTTCTTC. Its translation is CASSLTPYNEQFF. The full variable domain, completed using reference TRBV5-4 and TRBJ2-1, is ETGVTQSPTHLIKTRGQQVTLRCSSQSGHNTVSWYQQALGQGPQFIFQYYREEENGRGNFPPRFSGLQFPNYSSELNVNALELDDSALYLCASSLTPYNEQFFGPGTRLTVL.

The rearrangement joins TRBV5-5 to TRBJ2-1, with D perhaps given as TRBD1 or TRBD2 (5 bases each). Germline CDR1 SGHKS, CDR2 YYEKEE (reference sequence). CDR3 length: 15 amino acids. The germline V and J ends were trimmed by 4 bases and 4 bases, with 15 bases remaining between them. The chain's CDR3 is CASSVRDRDYNEQFF. The CDR3 bases are TGTGCCAGCAGCGTCCGGGACCGAGATTACAATGAGCAGTTCTTC. The full variable domain, its missing parts supplied by reference TRBV5-5 and TRBJ2-1, is DAGVTQSPTHLIKTRGQQVTLRCSPISGHKSVSWYQQVLGQGPQFIFQYYEKEERGRGNFPDRFSARQFPNYSSELNVNALLLGDSALYLCASSVRDRDYNEQFFGPGTRLTVL.

In nucleotides, the CDR3 is TGTGCCAGCAGCACGGGACAGGCGAAGGGCCAAGAGACCCAGTACTTC. Amino acid sequence: CASSTGQAKGQETQYF. The V and J genes are TRBV9 and TRBJ2-5; 8 bases are shared with TRBD1. Germline V lookup: CDR1 SGDLS, CDR2 YYNGEE. This CDR3 comprises 16 residues. V lost 4 bases and J lost 1; bases outside the gene matches: 9.

This chain joins TRBV7-9 and TRBJ2-7, with D possibly TRBD1 on 7 matching bases. The V end lost 1 base, the J end lost 4 bases, and 14 bases lay between the germline ends. Per the germline V gene, CDR1 is SEHNR and CDR2 is FQNEAQ (reference sequence). The CDR3 contains 15 residues. CDR3 coding DNA: TGTGCCAGCAGCTTAGGCGGGGCGGGACAGTACGAGCAGTACTTC. This encodes CASSLGGAGQYEQYF.

The V call is TRBV30, the J call TRBJ1-1; 10 nucleotides match TRBD1. With 0 bases clipped from V and 4 bases from J, the junction kept 2 bases outside the gene matches. Germline V gene sequence: CDR1 GTSNPN, CDR2 SVGIG (reference sequence). The CDR3 has 14 amino acids. The DNA for the CDR3 is TGTGCCTGGAGTGTAGGACAGGGGGGCACTGAAGCTTTCTTT. Amino acids: CAWSVGQGGTEAFF.

This chain connects TRBV5-6 to TRBJ1-1; D perhaps matches TRBD1 (6 bases). Germline V gene lookup returns CDR1 SGHDT and CDR2 YYEEEE. CDR3 size: 15 residues. V lost 1 base to trimming and J lost 1 base, with 11 bases between them. The CDR3 reads CASSLFPGANTEAFF. In DNA, the CDR3 is TGTGCCAGCAGCTTGTTCCCAGGGGCGAACACTGAAGCTTTCTTT.

The V gene is TRBV6-5, the J gene TRBJ1-1; a weak D match, TRBD1 (6 bases). CDR3 length equals 14 residues. In germline, CDR1 is MNHEY, CDR2 SVGAGI. The V and J ends lost 6 bases and 4 bases respectively, with 15 bases between them. This chain's CDR3 is CASRAGAWGTEAFF. In DNA, the CDR3 is TGTGCCAGCAGGGCAGGGGCTTGGGGCACTGAAGCTTTCTTT.

The chain carries TRBV4-1 and TRBJ2-7; 7 nucleotides align to TRBD2. Germline V lookup: CDR1 MGHRA, CDR2 YSYEKL. The CDR3 has 14 amino acids. V was pared by 1 base and J by 2 bases, with 2 bases of the junction left unmatched. CDR3 in DNA: TGCGCCAGCAGCCAAGCCAGCGGGGCCTACGAGCAGTACTTC. This gives the protein CASSQASGAYEQYF.

The V and J genes are TRBV5-8 and TRBJ2-5, with 7 bases fitting TRBD2. Looked up from germline, CDR1 is SGHTS and CDR2 is YDEGEE. The V and J ends lost 4 bases and 5 bases, in that order; junction bases with no gene match: 14. This CDR3 is 16 amino acids long. CDR3: CASSGELAARSETQYF. In DNA form, the CDR3 reads TGTGCCAGCAGCGGAGAGCTAGCGGCTAGGTCGGAGACCCAGTACTTC.

The CDR3 protein is CASSPISWEHGYTF. Here the CDR3 DNA reads TGTGCCAGCAGTCCCATCTCTTGGGAGCATGGCTACACCTTC. V is TRBV27 and J is TRBJ1-2, with no clear D. The germline V gene has CDR1 MNHEY and CDR2 SMNVEV (reference sequence). Trimming removed 5 bases at V and 6 bases at J, with 16 bases between. This CDR3 region has 14 residues.

The V call is TRBV5-1, the J call TRBJ1-1; 7 nucleotides align to TRBD1. Germline CDR1 is SGHRS and CDR2 is YFSETQ. This CDR3 has 15 amino acids. Trimming removed 1 base from V and 6 bases from J; junction bases left unmatched: 9. As DNA, the CDR3 is TGCGCCAGCAGCTTGAGTGCAGGGGGACCTCCTGAAGCTTTCTTT. This encodes CASSLSAGGPPEAFF.

This clone was observed a few times. The chain has TRBV13 and TRBJ2-2; 9 nucleotides match TRBD2. The J segment lost 5 bases and the V segment lost 2 bases, leaving 6 bases of the junction unmatched. This CDR3 has 16 amino acids. In germline, CDR1 is PRHDT, CDR2 FYEKMQ (reference sequence). In DNA form, the CDR3 reads TGTGCCAGCAGCTTAATTAGCGGGAGCGGAACCGGGGAGCTGTTTTTT. Translation: CASSLISGSGTGELFF.

This clone has only one observation. V usage is TRBV4-1 and J usage is TRBJ2-7; 9 bases fit TRBD1. The length of the CDR3 is 15 residues. J was trimmed by 4 bases and V by 1 base; bases with no gene match: 5. Germline V gives CDR1 MGHRA, CDR2 YSYEKL. CDR3 nucleotides: TGCGCCAGCAGCCAAGGACCCGGGACAGGGTACGAGCAGTACTTC. Protein product: CASSQGPGTGYEQYF.

The chain uses TRBV6-1 and TRBJ2-5; a weak D match, TRBD2 (5 bases). Germline assignment: CDR1 MNHNS and CDR2 SASEGT. The V end lost 2 bases, the J end lost 8 bases, and 21 bases lay between the germline ends. The CDR3 totals 16 residues. CDR3 residues: CASSENLRGQKRTQYF. As DNA, the CDR3 is TGTGCCAGCAGTGAAAACCTCCGGGGTCAGAAGAGAACCCAGTACTTC.

The chain couples TRBV4-1 to TRBJ2-3; 13 positions agree with TRBD2. The CDR3 totals 18 residues. V was pared by 4 bases and J by 3 bases, with 10 bases of the junction left unmatched. Germline values: CDR1 MGHRA, CDR2 YSYEKL. CDR3 sequence (DNA): TGCGCCAGCAGCCCTTTAATTGTGACTAGCGGGGGGACAGATACGCAGTATTTT. It yields the protein CASSPLIVTSGGTDTQYF.

CDR3 nucleotides: TGTGCCAGCAGCCATGGACTAGCGGGAGACACCGGGGAGCTGTTTTTT. Encoded protein: CASSHGLAGDTGELFF. The V gene is TRBV7-2, the J gene TRBJ2-2, with 13 bases identical to TRBD2. Germline CDR1 SGHTA, CDR2 FQGNSA. The CDR3 spans 16 residues. The V and J ends lost 5 bases and 3 bases, in that order; junction bases with no gene match: 3.

This CDR3 is CAWSAGTGVHEKLFF. The CDR3 nucleotides are TGTGCCTGGAGTGCGGGGACAGGGGTGCATGAAAAACTGTTTTTT. This rearrangement joins TRBV30 to TRBJ1-4; 10 bases match TRBD1. CDR1 GTSNPN and CDR2 SVGIG come from the germline V gene (reference sequence). Unmatched junction bases numbered 5, after V lost 1 base and J lost 6 bases. The CDR3 is 15 amino acids.

The rearrangement links TRBV9 to TRBJ2-7; 8 nucleotides match TRBD1. V lost 4 bases, J lost 5 bases, and 8 bases stayed unmatched. There are 14 residues in the CDR3. Germline CDR1 is SGDLS and CDR2 is YYNGEE. CDR3 sequence reads: CASSNRDRSHEQYF. The DNA of the CDR3 is TGTGCCAGCAGCAACCGGGACAGGTCCCACGAGCAGTACTTC.

Only one count was recorded for this clone. The rearrangement joins TRBV23-1 to TRBJ1-2, with 8 bases matching TRBD1. TRBV23-1 is an open reading frame whose function is uncertain. The trim removed 2 bases at V and 4 bases at J, leaving 6 bases unmatched. There are 15 residues in the CDR3. This chain's CDR3 is CASSQTTGVAYGYTF. CDR3 sequence (DNA): TGCGCCAGCAGTCAAACGACAGGGGTGGCCTATGGCTACACCTTC.

The gene calls are TRBV19 and TRBJ1-1, with a tentative D call TRBD1 (5 bases). The CDR3 sequence is 12 residues long. From germline, CDR1 is LNHDA and CDR2 SQIVND (reference sequence). Between the trimmed V and J ends, which lost 10 bases and 2 bases, there was a span of 11 bases. DNA for the CDR3: TGTGCCATTCTCAGGGACAACACTGAAGCTTTCTTT. Protein product: CAILRDNTEAFF.

This chain joins TRBV28 and TRBJ2-6; D is uncertain. This CDR3 has 16 residues. The germline CDR1 and CDR2 sequences are MDHEN and SYDVKM. The germline V and J ends were trimmed by 5 bases and 0 bases, with 11 bases remaining between them. DNA of the CDR3: TGTGCCAGCAGTGTGGGTCTCCCCTCTGGGGCCAACGTCCTGACTTTC. Its protein product is CASSVGLPSGANVLTF. Drawing the rest from reference TRBV28 and TRBJ2-6, the complete variable domain is DVKVTQSSRYLVKRTGEKVFLECVQDMDHENMFWYRQDPGLGLRLIYFSYDVKMKEKGDIPEGYSVSREKKERFSLILESASTNQTSMYLCASSVGLPSGANVLTFGAGSRLTVL.

V is TRBV7-9 and J is TRBJ1-1, with no clear D. The germline gives CDR1 SEHNR, CDR2 FQNEAQ (reference sequence). This CDR3 is 15 amino acids long. Trimming cost V 1 base and J 5 bases, with 14 bases left between them. The CDR3 loop reads CASSLGTGGRTEAFF. For the CDR3, the DNA is TGTGCCAGCAGCTTAGGAACGGGTGGAAGGACTGAAGCTTTCTTT.

The rearrangement uses TRBV19 and TRBJ2-2, with TRBD2 matching over 7 bases. The V and J ends lost 6 bases and 3 bases, in that order; junction bases with no gene match: 10. Germline CDR1 and CDR2: LNHDA and SQIVND (reference sequence). The CDR3 covers 16 residues. CDR3 loop: CASRLAGVLDTGELFF. The CDR3 bases are TGTGCCAGTAGACTGGCGGGAGTCTTGGACACCGGGGAGCTGTTTTTT.

The chain combines TRBV6-5 with TRBJ2-5; TRBD2 might be the D (6 bases). The CDR3 runs to 16 residues. CDR1 is MNHEY, CDR2 SVGAGI, per germline. Trimming removed 2 bases at V and 4 bases at J, with 17 bases between. The CDR3: CASSYQGKLGGETQYF. For the CDR3, the DNA is TGTGCCAGCAGTTACCAAGGGAAATTGGGAGGAGAGACCCAGTACTTC.

The CDR3 loop reads CASSSTGDGYTF. The CDR3 DNA reads TGTGCCAGCAGTTCCACCGGGGATGGCTACACCTTC. The chain couples TRBV2 to TRBJ1-2, with no clear D. Per the germline V gene, CDR1 is SNHLY and CDR2 is FYNNEI. This CDR3 comprises 12 residues. The V and J ends lost 5 bases and 6 bases respectively, with 10 bases between them.